A single sample gave rise to the 6 T cell receptor beta chains below, sequenced in a study of identical twins. TCRdb passed the 5' RACE reads through MiXCR, listing each CDR3 protein once. The data hold hundreds of thousands of distinct CDR3 sequences, with roughly an eighth observed a single time. These sequences were also reported in another study, on yellow fever vaccine responses in identical twins.

Sequences were obtained from PBMCs. The source of these receptors is a woman between 18 and 29 years old in good health.

This clonotype showed up many times. The chain combines TRBV11-2 with TRBJ2-2; 10 bases line up with TRBD1. The CDR3 loop spans 18 amino acids. The V segment lost 5 bases and the J segment 1 base; nucleotides outside the gene matches: 10. Germline CDR1 reads SGHAT; CDR2 reads FQNNGV. The DNA of the CDR3 is TGTGCCAGCAGCCCCCGACAGGGGGCAACGGAGAACACCGGGGAGCTGTTTTTT. It is translated as CASSPRQGATENTGELFF.

In DNA, the CDR3 is TGTGCCAGCTCACCGGGGCGAGAGCAGCAGTACGTC. Translating gives CASSPGREQQYV. The chain recombines TRBV18 with TRBJ2-7, with D perhaps TRBD1 (5 bases). The CDR3 runs 12 residues. V lost 3 bases to trimming and J lost 8 bases, with 11 bases between them. CDR1 and CDR2 from the germline V gene are KGHSH and LQKENI.

The CDR3 nucleotides are TGTGCCAGCTCAACTAGCGGGGAATACTACGAGCAGTACTTC. Translated, it gives CASSTSGEYYEQYF. The chain joins TRBV18 to TRBJ2-7, with 10 bases matching TRBD2. CDR3 length equals 14 residues. The J segment lost 3 bases and the V segment lost 5 bases, leaving 4 bases of the junction unmatched. Germline V gene data show CDR1 as KGHSH and CDR2 as LQKENI.

This clonotype was counted many times. The chain employs TRBV2 and TRBJ2-1; D is unresolved. The CDR3 loop spans 12 amino acids. Trimming shortened V by 2 bases and J by 6 bases, and 5 bases separated the two germline ends. Germline V lookup: CDR1 SNHLY, CDR2 FYNNEI. CDR3 DNA sequence: TGTGCCAGCAGTGAATACAGCAATGAGCAGTTCTTC. This encodes CASSEYSNEQFF.

The chain employs TRBV12-2 and TRBJ2-1; the table names TRBD1, a call not compared with the DNA. TRBV12-2 is labeled a pseudogene. The CDR3 has 18 residues. CDR3: CASRLVWEHPSSYNEQFF. The DNA of the CDR3 is TGTGCAAGTCGCTTAGTCTGGGAGCACCCTAGCTCCTACAATGAGCAGTTCTTC.

The gene calls are TRBV5-1 and TRBJ2-5; 10 bases map to TRBD2. The CDR3 totals 18 residues. The V and J ends lost 3 bases and 5 bases, in that order; junction bases with no gene match: 16. CDR1 SGHRS and CDR2 YFSETQ come from the germline V gene. Here the CDR3 reads CASSYGTSAIRGRETQYF. CDR3 nucleotide sequence: TGCGCCAGCAGCTACGGGACTAGCGCGATCCGGGGGCGGGAGACCCAGTACTTC.